Sequencing of this T cell receptor (beta chain) was carried out in a study of shared clonotypes between healthy human individuals. Unmatched junction bases numbered 2, after V lost 0 bases and J lost 2 bases. The CDR3 spans 17 residues. Germline-derived CDR1 and CDR2 are KGHSH and LQKENI. A remark on this clone: Its antigen remains unknown.

Study results and caveats: Naive CD4 clonotypes were shared across a few donors at 4.5% to 6.5%.

Sequencing used immunoSEQ multiplex PCR; TCRdb keeps in-frame clones, though not all of them. The sample lists roughly 2,500,000 clones, 80% to 95% occurring once. The sequencing input was naive CD4+ T cells from PBMCs. Stated subset: CD45RA+ positively selected. The receptor was isolated from a man between 18 and 35 years old in good health. Some clones in this sample may be carry-over from other donors' samples. J is TRBJ2-2 and V is TRBV18; 11 nucleotides agree with TRBD1. This chain's CDR3 is CASSPPGTGGNTGELFF. The CDR3 nucleotides read TGTGCCAGCTCACCACCCGGGACAGGGGGTAACACCGGGGAGCTGTTTTTT. Complete variable domain (other parts from reference TRBV18 and TRBJ2-2): NAGVMQNPRHLVRRRGQEARLRCSPMKGHSHVYWYRQLPEEGLKFMVYLQKENIIDESGMPKERFSAEFPKEGPSILRIQQVVRGDSAAYFCASSPPGTGGNTGELFFGEGSRLTVL.